The 7 T cell receptor beta chains below all came from one sample that was sequenced in a study of blood T cell repertoires in COVID-19. Sequencing used immunoSEQ multiplex PCR; TCRdb keeps in-frame clones, though not all of them. This table holds 310,000 or so clones, around nine tenths found once. Specimen: PBMCs or T cells enriched from blood (not recorded which). Receptor source: a woman in her 30s who had recovered from COVID-19.

The rearrangement uses TRBV6-1 and TRBJ2-3; the D is unclear. V was cut by 7 bases and J by 1 base, with 9 bases left in between. Germline CDR1 and CDR2: MNHNS and SASEGT. This CDR3 comprises 13 residues. The CDR3 sequence is CASIKAGTDTQYF. The CDR3 nucleotides read TGTGCCAGCATAAAAGCCGGCACAGATACGCAGTATTTT.

The rearrangement joins TRBV29-1 to TRBJ2-7; the match to TRBD1 covers 10 bases. The CDR3 loop spans 14 amino acids. V was clipped by 5 bases and J by 0 bases; unmatched bases: 4. CDR1 is SQVTM and CDR2 is ANQGSEA in the germline V gene. The CDR3 region is CSVKGQGSSYEQYF. In nucleotides, the CDR3 is TGCAGCGTTAAGGGACAGGGGAGCTCCTACGAGCAGTACTTC.

This clone appeared a few times. The V call is TRBV7-9, the J call TRBJ1-1; D not certain. The CDR3 is made up of 14 amino acids. Germline V gene data show CDR1 as SEHNR and CDR2 as FQNEAQ (reference sequence). V lost 1 base to trimming and J lost 4 bases, with 10 bases between them. The DNA for the CDR3 is TGTGCCAGCAGCTTAGGAGGGTGGGGCACTGAAGCTTTCTTT. Translating gives CASSLGGWGTEAFF.

About this clone: One end of the junction fails to match germline, which may point to a read error. V is TRBV30 and J is TRBJ2-7; TRBD1 matches 7 bases. The CDR3 loop spans 12 amino acids. The germline gives CDR1 GTSNPN, CDR2 SVGIG (reference sequence). For the CDR3, the DNA is TGTGCCCGACGACAGGGCTCCCACGAGCAGTACTTC. Its translation is CARRQGSHEQYF. The variable domain in full, completed from reference TRBV30 and TRBJ2-7, reads SQTIHQWPATLVQPVGSPLSLECTVEGTSNPNLYWYRQAAGRGLQLLFYSVGIGQISSEVPQNLSASRPQDRQFILSSKKLLLSDSGFYLCARRQGSHEQYFGPGTRLTVT.

The gene calls are TRBV6-5 and TRBJ2-1; 7 bases agree with TRBD1. With V trimmed by 2 bases and J by 9 bases, 7 bases remained unmatched. From germline, CDR1 is MNHEY and CDR2 SVGAGI. The CDR3 runs 14 residues. The CDR3 DNA reads as TGTGCCAGCAGTTACGAATTGGGACAGCGTGAGCAGTTCTTC. Encoded protein: CASSYELGQREQFF.

The V and J genes are TRBV19 and TRBJ2-7, with 10 positions matching TRBD2. V shed 5 bases, J shed 2 bases, and the junction held 6 bases outside the gene matches. The CDR3 totals 15 residues. Germline assignment: CDR1 LNHDA and CDR2 SQIVND (reference sequence). CDR3 coding DNA: TGTGCCAGTAGTCCGAGCGGGAGGGTGCCCTACGAGCAGTACTTC. This translates into CASSPSGRVPYEQYF.

The chain has TRBV19 and TRBJ1-6; tentative D call: TRBD1 (5 bases). The CDR3 is made up of 14 amino acids. Germline V gene data show CDR1 as LNHDA and CDR2 as SQIVND (reference sequence). Trimming cost V 9 bases and J 5 bases, with 14 bases left between them. The CDR3 spells CASSQGIDNSPLHF. DNA for the CDR3: TGTGCCAGCAGTCAGGGTATCGATAATTCACCCCTCCACTTT.